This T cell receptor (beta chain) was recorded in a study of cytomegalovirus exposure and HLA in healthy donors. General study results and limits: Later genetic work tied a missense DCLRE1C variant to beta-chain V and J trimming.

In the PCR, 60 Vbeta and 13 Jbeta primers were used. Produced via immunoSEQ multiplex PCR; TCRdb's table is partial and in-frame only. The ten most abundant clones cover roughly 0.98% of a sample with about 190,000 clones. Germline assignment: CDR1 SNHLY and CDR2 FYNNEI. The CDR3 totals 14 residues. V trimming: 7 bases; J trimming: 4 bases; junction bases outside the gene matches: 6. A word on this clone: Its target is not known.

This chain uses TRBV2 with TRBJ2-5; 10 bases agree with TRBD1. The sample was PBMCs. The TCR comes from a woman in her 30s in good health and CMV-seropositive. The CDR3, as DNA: TGTGCCAGCACCCGAGACAGGGGGCGAGAGACCCAGTACTTC. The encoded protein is CASTRDRGRETQYF.